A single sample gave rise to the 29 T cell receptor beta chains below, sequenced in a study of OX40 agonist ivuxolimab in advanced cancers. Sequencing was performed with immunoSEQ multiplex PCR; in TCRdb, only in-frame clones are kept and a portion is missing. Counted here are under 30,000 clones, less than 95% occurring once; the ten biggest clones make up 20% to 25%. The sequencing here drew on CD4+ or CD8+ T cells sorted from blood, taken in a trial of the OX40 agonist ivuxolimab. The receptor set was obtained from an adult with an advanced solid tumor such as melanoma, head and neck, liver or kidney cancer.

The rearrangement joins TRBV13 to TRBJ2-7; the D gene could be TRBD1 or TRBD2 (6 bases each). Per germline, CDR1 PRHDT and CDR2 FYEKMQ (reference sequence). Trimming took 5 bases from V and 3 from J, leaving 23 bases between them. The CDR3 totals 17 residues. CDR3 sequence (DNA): TGTGCCAGCAGCACCCGAGGGGGGACGGGAGATGGCTACGAGCAGTACTTC. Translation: CASSTRGGTGDGYEQYF.

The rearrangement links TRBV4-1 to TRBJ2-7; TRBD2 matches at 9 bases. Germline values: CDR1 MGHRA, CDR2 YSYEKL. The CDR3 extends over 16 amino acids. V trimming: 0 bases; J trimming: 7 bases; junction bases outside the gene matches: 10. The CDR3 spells CASSQDILAGPWEQYF. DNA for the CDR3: TGCGCCAGCAGCCAAGATATCCTAGCGGGGCCCTGGGAGCAGTACTTC.

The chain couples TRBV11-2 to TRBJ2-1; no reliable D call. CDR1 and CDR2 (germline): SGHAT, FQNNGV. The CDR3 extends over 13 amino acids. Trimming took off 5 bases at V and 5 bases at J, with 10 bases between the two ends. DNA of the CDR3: TGTGCCAGCAGCATAGGGCCGCACAATGAGCAGTTCTTC. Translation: CASSIGPHNEQFF.

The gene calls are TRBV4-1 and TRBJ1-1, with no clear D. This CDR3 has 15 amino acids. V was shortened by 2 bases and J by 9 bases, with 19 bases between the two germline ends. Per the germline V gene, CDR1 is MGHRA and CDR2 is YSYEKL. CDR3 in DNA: TGCGCCAGCAGCCAACTCCAGCGGGATATCTCGAAAGCTTTCTTT. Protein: CASSQLQRDISKAFF.

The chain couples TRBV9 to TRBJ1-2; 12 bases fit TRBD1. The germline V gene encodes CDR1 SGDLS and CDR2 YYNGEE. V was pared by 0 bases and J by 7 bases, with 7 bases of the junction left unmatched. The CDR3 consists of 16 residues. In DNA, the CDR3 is TGTGCCAGCAGCGTAGGGTGGGGACAGGGGGCCTCTGGCTACACCTTC. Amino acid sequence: CASSVGWGQGASGYTF.

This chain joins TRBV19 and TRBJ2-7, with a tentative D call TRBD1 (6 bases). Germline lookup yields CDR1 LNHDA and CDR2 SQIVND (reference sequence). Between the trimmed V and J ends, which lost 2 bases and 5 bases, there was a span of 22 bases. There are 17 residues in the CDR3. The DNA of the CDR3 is TGTGCCAGTAGTATATTTGGTGGGGTCGGGCAGGGGAACGAGCAGTACTTC. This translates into CASSIFGGVGQGNEQYF.

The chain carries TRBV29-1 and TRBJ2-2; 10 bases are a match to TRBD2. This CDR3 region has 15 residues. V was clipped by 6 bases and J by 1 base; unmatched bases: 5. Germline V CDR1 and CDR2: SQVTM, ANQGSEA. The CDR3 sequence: CSVIGTSENTGELFF. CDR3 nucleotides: TGCAGCGTGATCGGGACTAGCGAGAACACCGGGGAGCTGTTTTTT.

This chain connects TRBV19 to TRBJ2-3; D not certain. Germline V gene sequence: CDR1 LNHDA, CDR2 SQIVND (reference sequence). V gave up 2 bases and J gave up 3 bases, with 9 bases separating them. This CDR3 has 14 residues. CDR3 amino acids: CASSIQGWTDTQYF. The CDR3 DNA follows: TGTGCCAGTAGTATACAAGGCTGGACAGATACGCAGTATTTT.

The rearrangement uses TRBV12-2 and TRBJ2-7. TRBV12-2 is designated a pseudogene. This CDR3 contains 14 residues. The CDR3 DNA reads TGTGCAAGTCGCTTGGTGGACCATTCCTACGAGCAGTACTTC. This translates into CASRLVDHSYEQYF.

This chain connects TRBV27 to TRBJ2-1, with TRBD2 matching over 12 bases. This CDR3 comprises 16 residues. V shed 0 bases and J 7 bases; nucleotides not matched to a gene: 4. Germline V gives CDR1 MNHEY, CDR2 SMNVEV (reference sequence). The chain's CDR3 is CASSLSASGRENEQFF. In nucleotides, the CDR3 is TGTGCCAGCAGTTTATCGGCTAGCGGGAGGGAGAATGAGCAGTTCTTC.

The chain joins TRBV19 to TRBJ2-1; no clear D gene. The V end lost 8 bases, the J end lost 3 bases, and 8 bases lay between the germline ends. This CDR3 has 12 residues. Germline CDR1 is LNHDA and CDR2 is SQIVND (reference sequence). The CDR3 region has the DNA TGTGCCAGTTCCCCGGGCTACAATGAGCAGTTCTTC. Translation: CASSPGYNEQFF.

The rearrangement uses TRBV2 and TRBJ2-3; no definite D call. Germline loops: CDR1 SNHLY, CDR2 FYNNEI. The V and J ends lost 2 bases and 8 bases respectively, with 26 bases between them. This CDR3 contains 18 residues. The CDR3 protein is CASSESIGVAFPTGTQYF. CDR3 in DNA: TGTGCCAGCAGTGAATCGATCGGTGTAGCCTTCCCCACGGGTACGCAGTATTTT.

In DNA, the CDR3 is TGTGCCAGCAGTTTTTTGCAGGTGTCCTACAATGAGCAGTTCTTC. It encodes CASSFLQVSYNEQFF. The chain employs TRBV27 and TRBJ2-1; no reliable D call. Trimming took off 3 bases at V and 1 base at J, with 10 bases between the two ends. The CDR3 totals 15 residues. The germline V gene encodes CDR1 MNHEY and CDR2 SMNVEV (reference sequence).

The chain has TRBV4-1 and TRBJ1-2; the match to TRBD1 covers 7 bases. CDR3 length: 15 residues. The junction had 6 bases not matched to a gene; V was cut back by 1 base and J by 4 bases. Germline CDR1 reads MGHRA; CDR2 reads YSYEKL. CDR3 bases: TGCGCCAGCAGCCAAGGTTCGACAGGGACCTATGGCTACACCTTC. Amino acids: CASSQGSTGTYGYTF.

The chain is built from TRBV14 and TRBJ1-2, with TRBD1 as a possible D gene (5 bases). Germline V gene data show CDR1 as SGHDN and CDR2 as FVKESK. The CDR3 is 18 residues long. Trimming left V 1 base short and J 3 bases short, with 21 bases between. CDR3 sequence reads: CASSQGGWVREFYYGYTF. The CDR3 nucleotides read TGTGCCAGCAGCCAAGGGGGGTGGGTGCGGGAGTTTTACTATGGCTACACCTTC.

The CDR3 sequence is CASSKPRRRGSAWNTEAFF. In DNA form, the CDR3 reads TGTGCCAGCAGCAAACCCAGGAGGAGAGGCAGTGCATGGAACACTGAAGCTTTCTTT. The rearrangement uses TRBV21-1 and TRBJ1-1. TRBV21-1 is given as a pseudogene. The CDR3 consists of 19 residues.

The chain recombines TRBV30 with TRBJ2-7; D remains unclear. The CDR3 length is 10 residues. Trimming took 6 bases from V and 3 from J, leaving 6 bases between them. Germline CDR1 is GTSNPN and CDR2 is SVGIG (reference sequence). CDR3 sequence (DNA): TGTGCCTGCGAAGACTACGAGCAGTACTTC. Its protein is CACEDYEQYF.

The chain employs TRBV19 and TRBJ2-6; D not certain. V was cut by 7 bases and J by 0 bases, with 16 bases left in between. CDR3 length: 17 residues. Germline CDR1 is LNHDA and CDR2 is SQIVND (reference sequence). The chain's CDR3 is CASKPLRPISGANVLTF. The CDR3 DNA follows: TGTGCCAGTAAACCCCTCCGACCGATCTCTGGGGCCAACGTCCTGACTTTC.

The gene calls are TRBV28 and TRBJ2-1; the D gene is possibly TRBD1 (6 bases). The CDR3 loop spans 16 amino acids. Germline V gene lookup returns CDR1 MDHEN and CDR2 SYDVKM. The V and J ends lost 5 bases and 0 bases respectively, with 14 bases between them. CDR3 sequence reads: CASSTRQASSYNEQFF. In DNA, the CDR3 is TGTGCCAGCAGTACCCGACAGGCAAGCTCCTACAATGAGCAGTTCTTC. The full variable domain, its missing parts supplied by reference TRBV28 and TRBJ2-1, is DVKVTQSSRYLVKRTGEKVFLECVQDMDHENMFWYRQDPGLGLRLIYFSYDVKMKEKGDIPEGYSVSREKKERFSLILESASTNQTSMYLCASSTRQASSYNEQFFGPGTRLTVL.

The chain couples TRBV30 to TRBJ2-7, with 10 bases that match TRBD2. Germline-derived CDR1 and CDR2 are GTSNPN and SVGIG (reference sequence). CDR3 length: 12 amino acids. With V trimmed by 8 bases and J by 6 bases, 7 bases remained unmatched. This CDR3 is CALLAGVGEQYF. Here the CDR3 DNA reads TGTGCCCTCCTAGCGGGAGTGGGCGAGCAGTACTTC.

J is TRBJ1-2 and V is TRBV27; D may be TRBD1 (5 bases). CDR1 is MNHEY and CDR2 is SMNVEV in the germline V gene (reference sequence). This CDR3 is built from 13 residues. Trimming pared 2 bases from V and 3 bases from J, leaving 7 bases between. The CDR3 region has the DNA TGTGCCAGCAGTTTACAGGGTGACTATGGCTACACCTTC. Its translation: CASSLQGDYGYTF.

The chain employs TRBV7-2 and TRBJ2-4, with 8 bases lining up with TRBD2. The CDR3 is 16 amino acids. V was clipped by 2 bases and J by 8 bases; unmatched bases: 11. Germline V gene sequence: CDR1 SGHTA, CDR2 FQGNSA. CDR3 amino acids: CASSLLIGLAKDIQYF. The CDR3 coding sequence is TGTGCCAGCAGCTTACTCATAGGACTAGCTAAGGACATTCAGTACTTC.

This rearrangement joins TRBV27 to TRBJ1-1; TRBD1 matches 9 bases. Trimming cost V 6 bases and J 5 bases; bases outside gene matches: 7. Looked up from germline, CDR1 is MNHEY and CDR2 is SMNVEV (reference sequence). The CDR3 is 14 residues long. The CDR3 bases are TGTGCCAGCAGGGGACAGGGAGTGGGAACTGAAGCTTTCTTT. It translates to CASRGQGVGTEAFF.

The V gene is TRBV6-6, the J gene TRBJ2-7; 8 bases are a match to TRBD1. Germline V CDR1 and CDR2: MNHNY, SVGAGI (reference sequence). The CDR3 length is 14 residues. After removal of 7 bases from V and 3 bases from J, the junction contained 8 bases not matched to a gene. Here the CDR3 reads CASTGQGLLYEQYF. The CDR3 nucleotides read TGTGCCAGCACCGGACAGGGATTACTCTACGAGCAGTACTTC.

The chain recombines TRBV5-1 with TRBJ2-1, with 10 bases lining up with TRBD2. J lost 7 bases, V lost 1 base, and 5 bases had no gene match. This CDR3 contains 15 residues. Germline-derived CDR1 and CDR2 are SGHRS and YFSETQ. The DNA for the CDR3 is TGCGCCAGCAGCTTGAAACTAGCGGGGCGGAATGAGCAGTTCTTC. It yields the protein CASSLKLAGRNEQFF.

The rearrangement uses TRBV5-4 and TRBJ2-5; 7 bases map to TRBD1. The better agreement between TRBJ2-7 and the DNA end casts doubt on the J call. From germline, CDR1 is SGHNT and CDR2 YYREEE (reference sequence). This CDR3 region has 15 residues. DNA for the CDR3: TGTGCCAGCAGCCAAGGGGACAGTTTCTCCTACGAGCAGTACTTC. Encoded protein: CASSQGDSFSYEQYF.

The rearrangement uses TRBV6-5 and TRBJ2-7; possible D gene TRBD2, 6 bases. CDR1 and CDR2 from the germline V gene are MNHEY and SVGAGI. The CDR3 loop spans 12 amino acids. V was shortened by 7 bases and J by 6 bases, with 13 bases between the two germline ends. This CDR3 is CASNGPGAEQYF. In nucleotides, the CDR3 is TGTGCCAGCAACGGACCGGGAGCCGAGCAGTACTTC.

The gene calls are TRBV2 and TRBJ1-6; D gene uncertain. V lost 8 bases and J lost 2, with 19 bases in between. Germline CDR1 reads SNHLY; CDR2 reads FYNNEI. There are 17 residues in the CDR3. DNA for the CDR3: TGTGCCAGCTCCGAGTGGGAGGGAGAGACCTATAATTCACCCCTCCACTTT. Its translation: CASSEWEGETYNSPLHF. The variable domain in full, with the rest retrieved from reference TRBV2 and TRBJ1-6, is EPEVTQTPSHQVTQMGQEVILRCVPISNHLYFYWYRQILGQKVEFLVSFYNNEISEKSEIFDDQFSVERPDGSNFTLKIRSTKLEDSAMYFCASSEWEGETYNSPLHFGNGTRLTVT.

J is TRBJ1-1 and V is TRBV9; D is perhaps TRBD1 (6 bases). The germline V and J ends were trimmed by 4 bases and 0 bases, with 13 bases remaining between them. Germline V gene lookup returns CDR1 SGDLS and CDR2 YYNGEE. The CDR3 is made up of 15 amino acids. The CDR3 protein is CASSPRTDLNTEAFF. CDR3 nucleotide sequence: TGTGCCAGCAGCCCCAGGACAGACTTGAACACTGAAGCTTTCTTT.